This T cell receptor beta chain derives from a study of shared clonotypes between healthy human individuals. CDR1 is KGHSH and CDR2 is LQKENI in the germline V gene. The CDR3 totals 14 residues. V was clipped by 5 bases and J by 0 bases, with 10 bases between them. Healthy HIV-negative adults with no recent acute infections or vaccinations were recruited as donors. Over several immunoSEQ plates, each subset's genomic DNA was distributed in even portions. Only in-frame clones appear in the TCRdb table, and some are missing; sequencing was by immunoSEQ multiplex PCR. The sample records about 1.1 million clones, around 82% being singletons.

The origin of this receptor is a man aged 18 to 29 in good health. Some clones in this sample may be carry-over from other donors' samples. The specimen was memory CD4+ T cells from PBMCs. Indicated subset: CD45RA-negative fraction. V usage is TRBV18 and J usage is TRBJ1-1; a weak D match, TRBD1 (5 bases). Here the CDR3 reads CASSVTDMNTEAFF. CDR3 DNA sequence: TGTGCCAGCTCAGTGACAGACATGAACACTGAAGCTTTCTTT.